The clone carrying this T cell receptor beta chain was seen only a few times. No antigen is known for it. Germline V gives CDR1 KGHSH, CDR2 LQKENI. The length of the CDR3 is 13 residues. V was cut by 6 bases and J by 3 bases, with 12 bases left in between. This sample was included in a study of T-cell memory formation after mild COVID-19. General study findings and limits: Clones contracting across day 15 to 85 had a balanced CD4/CD8 profile; later expanding clones leaned CD4+. Contracting CD4+ clones were located mainly in CM and EM, and CD8+ clones in EMRA.

In TCRdb, the 5' RACE reads were re-called with MiXCR into one record per CDR3 protein. This table holds 190,000 or so distinct CDR3 sequences, 27% found once. This TCR was recovered from an adult woman who had mild COVID-19 (a few samples of this study predate the infection). Cell type and time point are not known. J is TRBJ2-7 and V is TRBV18, with D possibly TRBD1 on 7 matching bases. The material sequenced was PBMCs or a T cell subset sorted from them (not recorded which). CDR3 nucleotide sequence: TGTGCCAGCTCGGCGGGACAGAACTACGAGCAGTACTTC. Residues: CASSAGQNYEQYF.